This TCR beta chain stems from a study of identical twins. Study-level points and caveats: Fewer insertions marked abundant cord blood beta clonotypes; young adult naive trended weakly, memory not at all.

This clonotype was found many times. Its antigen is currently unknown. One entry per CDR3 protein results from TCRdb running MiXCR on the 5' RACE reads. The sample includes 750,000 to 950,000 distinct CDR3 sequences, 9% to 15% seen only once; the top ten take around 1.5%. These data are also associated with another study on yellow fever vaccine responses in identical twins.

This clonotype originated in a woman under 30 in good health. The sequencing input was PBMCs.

CDR3 nucleotides: TGCAGCGCCGAGGACAGAGCCAACAACTTTGCCAAAAACATTCAGTACTTC. This gives the protein CSAEDRANNFAKNIQYF. The chain couples TRBV29-1 to TRBJ2-4; D possibly corresponds to TRBD1 (6 bases). There are 17 residues in the CDR3. The V and J ends lost 7 bases and 1 base respectively, with 23 bases between them. Germline V gives CDR1 SQVTM, CDR2 ANQGSEA.